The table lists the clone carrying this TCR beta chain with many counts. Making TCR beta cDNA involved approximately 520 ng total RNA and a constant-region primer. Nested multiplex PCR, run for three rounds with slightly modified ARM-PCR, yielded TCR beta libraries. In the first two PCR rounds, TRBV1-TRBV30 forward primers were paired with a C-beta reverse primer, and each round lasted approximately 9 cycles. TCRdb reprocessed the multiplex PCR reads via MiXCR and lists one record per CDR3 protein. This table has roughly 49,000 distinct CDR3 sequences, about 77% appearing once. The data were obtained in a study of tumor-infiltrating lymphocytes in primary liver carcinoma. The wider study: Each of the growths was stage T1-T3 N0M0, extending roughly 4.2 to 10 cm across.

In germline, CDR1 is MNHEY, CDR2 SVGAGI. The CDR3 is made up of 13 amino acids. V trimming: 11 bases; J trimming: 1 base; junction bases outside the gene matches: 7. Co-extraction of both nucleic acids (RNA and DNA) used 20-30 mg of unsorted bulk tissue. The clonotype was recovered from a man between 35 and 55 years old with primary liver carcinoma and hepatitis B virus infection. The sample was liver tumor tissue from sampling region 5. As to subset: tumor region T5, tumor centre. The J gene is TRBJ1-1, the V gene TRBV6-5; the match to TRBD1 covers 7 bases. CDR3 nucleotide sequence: TGTGCCGTACAACAGGGGCGGAACACTGAAGCTTTCTTT. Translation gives CAVQQGRNTEAFF.